The 32 T cell receptor beta chains presented below share a single source sample, sequenced in a study of blood T cell repertoires in COVID-19. TCRdb keeps only in-frame clones here, not all; method: immunoSEQ multiplex PCR. The sample lists 190,000 or so clones; 86% were seen once. The specimen sequenced was PBMCs or T cells enriched from blood (not recorded which). The receptors were sampled from a young woman who had been exposed to COVID-19.

DNA for the CDR3: TGTGCCATCAGTGAGTCCCCTAGCGGGCCGCGAGGCGGGGAGCTGTTTTTT. Translating gives CAISESPSGPRGGELFF. V and J are TRBV10-3 and TRBJ2-2; 8 bases agree with TRBD2. In germline, CDR1 is ENHRY, CDR2 SYGVKD. V trimming: 0 bases; J trimming: 7 bases; junction bases outside the gene matches: 10. The CDR3 contains 17 residues.

The chain is built from TRBV5-5 and TRBJ2-1, with 8 bases aligning to TRBD1. V dropped 0 bases and J dropped 8; count of bases not matched to a gene: 10. The CDR3 length is 16 residues. Germline-derived CDR1 and CDR2 are SGHKS and YYEKEE (reference sequence). CDR3 coding DNA: TGTGCCAGCAGCTTGGGAAGGACAGGGTCCCGGGATGAGCAGTTCTTC. As protein: CASSLGRTGSRDEQFF.

This clone was detected once. The chain employs TRBV27 and TRBJ1-2; 7 bases agree with TRBD1. Germline CDR1 is MNHEY and CDR2 is SMNVEV (reference sequence). The CDR3 has 17 residues. The ends lost 0 bases at V and 4 bases at J; junction bases unmatched: 11. This CDR3 reads CASSLSGSAGTAYGYTF. The CDR3 nucleotides read TGTGCCAGCAGTTTATCGGGTTCTGCCGGGACAGCCTATGGCTACACCTTC.

The chain couples TRBV19 to TRBJ1-2; TRBD1 matches 8 bases. CDR3 length equals 13 residues. The ends lost 5 bases at V and 5 bases at J; junction bases unmatched: 4. Looked up from germline, CDR1 is LNHDA and CDR2 is SQIVND (reference sequence). This chain's CDR3 is CASSVRTGYGYTF. DNA for the CDR3: TGTGCCAGTAGTGTTCGGACAGGGTATGGCTACACCTTC.

The gene calls are TRBV19 and TRBJ2-3; 9 nucleotides align to TRBD2. V gave up 1 base and J gave up 3 bases; unmatched junction bases: 14. The CDR3 runs to 19 residues. Germline V CDR1 and CDR2: LNHDA, SQIVND (reference sequence). CDR3 in amino acids: CASSIGGMRLAGTTDTQYF. DNA for the CDR3: TGTGCCAGTAGTATAGGGGGAATGAGGCTAGCGGGGACTACAGATACGCAGTATTTT.

The chain joins TRBV7-2 to TRBJ1-1; 7 bases match TRBD1. The CDR3 runs to 13 residues. V lost 1 base, J lost 7 bases, and 3 bases stayed unmatched. The V gene's germline CDR1 is SGHTA and CDR2 FQGNSA. The CDR3 DNA follows: TGTGCCAGCAGCTTAGGGGGGACAGTTGAAGCTTTCTTT. Translating gives CASSLGGTVEAFF.

The chain combines TRBV2 with TRBJ1-1; D ambiguous. The CDR3 extends over 13 amino acids. Germline CDR1 is SNHLY and CDR2 is FYNNEI. V lost 10 bases and J lost 1, with 13 bases in between. CDR3 sequence (DNA): TGTGCCACCCTAAGTGATGGGAACACTGAAGCTTTCTTT. The encoded protein is CATLSDGNTEAFF.

The chain recombines TRBV11-2 with TRBJ2-7, with D unresolved. This CDR3 is built from 12 residues. The V and J ends lost 6 bases and 7 bases respectively, with 13 bases between them. The V gene's germline CDR1 is SGHAT and CDR2 FQNNGV. This chain's CDR3 is CASSSYGEEQYF. DNA for the CDR3: TGTGCCAGCAGTTCATACGGTGAGGAGCAGTACTTC.

This chain joins TRBV7-8 and TRBJ2-2; possibly TRBD2 for D (6 bases). The CDR3 has 16 residues. Per the germline V gene, CDR1 is SGHVS and CDR2 is FQNEAQ. The germline V and J ends were trimmed by 4 bases and 7 bases, with 19 bases remaining between them. The CDR3 reads CASSSTLGGRIGELFF. The CDR3 bases are TGTGCCAGCAGCTCCACCCTGGGGGGTCGCATCGGGGAGCTGTTTTTT.

The chain's CDR3 is CASSLTGYSGELFF. Here the CDR3 DNA reads TGTGCCAGCAGTTTGACAGGGTATTCCGGGGAGCTGTTTTTT. This chain uses TRBV28 with TRBJ2-2, with 7 bases lining up with TRBD1. This CDR3 has 14 residues. Germline assignment: CDR1 MDHEN and CDR2 SYDVKM. With V trimmed by 3 bases and J by 6 bases, 4 bases remained unmatched.

The gene calls are TRBV4-1 and TRBJ2-1; D perhaps matches TRBD2 (6 bases). Germline values: CDR1 MGHRA, CDR2 YSYEKL. Trimming shortened V by 5 bases and J by 0 bases, and 14 bases separated the two germline ends. The CDR3 has 16 amino acids. In nucleotides, the CDR3 is TGCGCCAGCAGCACTGCCACGGGGGACTCCTACAATGAGCAGTTCTTC. This encodes CASSTATGDSYNEQFF.

In this sample, this clone turned up once. The rearrangement links TRBV10-3 to TRBJ1-5; D not certain. CDR1 is ENHRY, CDR2 SYGVKD, per germline. Trimming shortened V by 2 bases and J by 6 bases, and 11 bases separated the two germline ends. CDR3 length: 14 residues. The CDR3 coding sequence is TGTGCCATCAGTGAGCGAGCAGGTGCTCAGCCCCAGCATTTT. Protein product: CAISERAGAQPQHF.

This chain links TRBV24-1 with TRBJ2-5, with a tentative D call TRBD2 (6 bases). V lost 2 bases and J lost 5, with 11 bases in between. The length of the CDR3 is 14 residues. The V gene's germline CDR1 is KGHDR and CDR2 SFDVKD. The DNA of the CDR3 is TGTGCCACCAGTGATTGGGGAGCGGGTGAGACCCAGTACTTC. Residues: CATSDWGAGETQYF.

V usage is TRBV2 and J usage is TRBJ1-3; D unresolved. The V end was cut by 2 bases, the J end by 2 bases, with 13 bases between. Germline values: CDR1 SNHLY, CDR2 FYNNEI. The CDR3 totals 16 residues. CDR3 sequence (DNA): TGTGCCAGCAGTGAATTTGCGGGAGTCGCTGGAAACACCATATATTTT. It yields the protein CASSEFAGVAGNTIYF.

The chain has TRBV14 and TRBJ1-3; TRBD1 aligns across 7 bases. This CDR3 comprises 14 residues. V shed 4 bases, J shed 0 bases, and the junction held 0 bases outside the gene matches. Germline-derived CDR1 and CDR2 are SGHDN and FVKESK. The CDR3 DNA reads as TGTGCCAGCAGCCGGGACAGCTCTGGAAACACCATATATTTT. Protein sequence: CASSRDSSGNTIYF. The entire variable domain, with the rest obtained from reference TRBV14 and TRBJ1-3, is as follows: EAGVTQFPSHSVIEKGQTVTLRCDPISGHDNLYWYRRVMGKEIKFLLHFVKESKQDESGMPNNRFLAERTGGTYSTLKVQPAELEDSGVYFCASSRDSSGNTIYFGEGSWLTVV.

This sequence joins TRBV7-8 and TRBJ1-5; no firm D call. The germline V gene has CDR1 SGHVS and CDR2 FQNEAQ. The CDR3 runs to 15 residues. The V gene lost 8 bases and the J gene lost 7 bases, with 21 bases spanning the gap. CDR3 nucleotide sequence: TGTGCCAGCTCCCTGGGTGGCAGGAATGAGCAGCCCCAGCATTTT. This translates into CASSLGGRNEQPQHF. The variable domain in full, completed from reference TRBV7-8 and TRBJ1-5, reads GAGVSQSPRYKVAKRGQDVALRCDPISGHVSLFWYQQALGQGPEFLTYFQNEAQLDKSGLPSDRFFAERPEGSVSTLKIQRTQQEDSAVYLCASSLGGRNEQPQHFGDGTRLSIL.

Only one count was recorded for this clone. This sequence joins TRBV2 and TRBJ1-3; D call uncertain. The CDR3 is made up of 14 amino acids. V was clipped by 6 bases and J by 0 bases, with 9 bases between them. Looked up from germline, CDR1 is SNHLY and CDR2 is FYNNEI. CDR3 loop: CASSVRDSGNTIYF. CDR3 in DNA: TGTGCCAGCAGCGTCCGGGACTCTGGAAACACCATATATTTT.

The chain links TRBV11-2 to TRBJ2-1, with TRBD2 matching over 8 bases. With 5 bases clipped from V and 2 bases from J, the junction kept 5 bases outside the gene matches. Per germline, CDR1 SGHAT and CDR2 FQNNGV. CDR3 length equals 15 residues. The CDR3 protein is CASSQRGNPYNEQFF. The DNA of the CDR3 is TGTGCCAGCAGCCAGCGGGGGAACCCCTACAATGAGCAGTTCTTC.

The chain recombines TRBV5-1 with TRBJ2-7, with 9 bases fitting TRBD2. V lost 0 bases, J lost 5 bases, and 9 bases stayed unmatched. CDR3 size: 16 residues. Germline CDR1 and CDR2: SGHRS and YFSETQ. CDR3 in amino acids: CASSLALLAGAHEQYF. As DNA, the CDR3 is TGCGCCAGCAGCTTGGCCTTGTTAGCGGGGGCCCACGAGCAGTACTTC.

This clone was recorded a few times. The chain joins TRBV10-2 to TRBJ1-3; D is unclear. The CDR3 is 13 amino acids. The V end was cut by 6 bases, the J end by 0 bases, with 6 bases between. CDR1 WSHSY and CDR2 SAAADI come from the germline V gene. The CDR3 DNA reads as TGCGCCAGCAGGAAGAGCTCTGGAAACACCATATATTTT. Translated, it gives CASRKSSGNTIYF.

The chain recombines TRBV6-5 with TRBJ1-2; TRBD1 matches 8 bases. Germline V gene data show CDR1 as MNHEY and CDR2 as SVGAGI. The V segment lost 8 bases and the J segment 8 bases; nucleotides outside the gene matches: 7. The CDR3 contains 12 residues. The CDR3 coding sequence is TGTGCCAGCCGGACAGGGATCGGGGGCTACACCTTC. It codes for CASRTGIGGYTF.

The J gene is TRBJ1-6, the V gene TRBV11-2; D gene uncertain. The V gene's germline CDR1 is SGHAT and CDR2 FQNNGV. Deletions cut 2 bases from V and 2 bases from J, with 10 bases between. The CDR3 is made up of 16 amino acids. CDR3 protein: CASSLQAGAYNSPLHF. The CDR3 DNA follows: TGTGCCAGCAGCTTACAGGCGGGCGCCTATAATTCACCCCTCCACTTT.

The V call is TRBV18, the J call TRBJ1-2; D is uncertain. This CDR3 region has 16 residues. Germline V gene data show CDR1 as KGHSH and CDR2 as LQKENI. Trimming cost V 0 bases and J 2 bases, with 13 bases left between them. CDR3 sequence reads: CASSPPDIVLNYGYTF. The CDR3 bases are TGTGCCAGCTCACCACCAGACATAGTCCTAAACTATGGCTACACCTTC.

The chain has TRBV3-1 (or the pseudogene TRBV3-2) and TRBJ2-3; 7 bases are shared with TRBD2. This CDR3 has 17 residues. Trimming removed 0 bases from V and 2 bases from J; junction bases left unmatched: 8. Per the germline V gene, CDR1 is LGHDT and CDR2 is YNNKEL (reference sequence). The CDR3 bases are TGTGCCAGCAGCCAAGAAGGTGGGGGGGAATACACAGATACGCAGTATTTT. This translates into CASSQEGGGEYTDTQYF.

This clone was detected once. CDR3: CASSSSWRDAKNIQYF. CDR3 nucleotides: TGTGCCAGCAGCTCGTCGTGGAGGGACGCCAAAAACATTCAGTACTTC. The V call is TRBV11-1, the J call TRBJ2-4; D perhaps matches TRBD2 (6 bases). Germline CDR1 reads SGHAT; CDR2 reads FQDESV (reference sequence). Between the trimmed V and J ends, which lost 4 bases and 1 base, there was a span of 14 bases. The CDR3 consists of 16 residues.

V usage is TRBV5-1 and J usage is TRBJ1-4, with 8 bases that match TRBD1. V shed 3 bases and J 5 bases; nucleotides not matched to a gene: 6. The germline CDR1 and CDR2 sequences are SGHRS and YFSETQ. CDR3 length: 15 residues. CDR3 DNA: TGCGCCAGCAGCTCCGAGACAGGGGAGAATGAAAAACTGTTTTTT. It specifies CASSSETGENEKLFF.

The chain employs TRBV6-1 and TRBJ1-3; possible D gene TRBD1, 6 bases. Germline CDR1 reads MNHNS; CDR2 reads SASEGT. The V and J ends lost 4 bases and 0 bases respectively, with 19 bases between them. CDR3 length: 18 amino acids. The CDR3 nucleotides read TGTGCCAGCAGTGTAGGGGGGGCAGGGATGAGCTCTGGAAACACCATATATTTT. This gives the protein CASSVGGAGMSSGNTIYF.

The CDR3, as DNA: TGTGCCAGCAGACTAACAGGTCGTAGCACAGATACGCAGTATTTT. This encodes CASRLTGRSTDTQYF. The J gene is TRBJ2-3, the V gene TRBV5-5; possible D gene TRBD1, 5 bases. This CDR3 comprises 15 residues. V dropped 5 bases and J dropped 0 bases, with 13 bases sitting between them. The V gene's germline CDR1 is SGHKS and CDR2 YYEKEE (reference sequence).

V and J are TRBV15 and TRBJ1-1; 7 nucleotides match TRBD1. Germline CDR1 and CDR2: LNHNV and YYDKDF (reference sequence). The CDR3 is made up of 16 amino acids. After removal of 1 base from V and 4 bases from J, the junction contained 9 bases not matched to a gene. The CDR3 loop reads CATSRGKGAGGTEAFF. The CDR3 DNA sequence: TGTGCCACCAGCAGAGGGAAGGGGGCAGGGGGCACTGAAGCTTTCTTT.

J is TRBJ1-4 and V is TRBV12-3 or TRBV12-4; no firm D call. Trimming took off 4 bases at V and 13 bases at J, with 10 bases between the two ends. This CDR3 region has 11 residues. CDR3 protein: CASSSQAGLFF. The CDR3 DNA reads TGTGCCAGCAGTTCCCAGGCGGGACTGTTTTTT.

The J gene is TRBJ1-5, the V gene TRBV27, with 8 bases lining up with TRBD1. CDR1 MNHEY and CDR2 SMNVEV come from the germline V gene (reference sequence). Trimming at V came to 2 bases and at J to 6 bases, leaving 6 bases not matched to a gene. CDR3 length: 15 residues. In nucleotides, the CDR3 is TGTGCCAGCAGTTTAAGTTCCAGGGGGCGTCAGCCCCAGCATTTT. Translation: CASSLSSRGRQPQHF.

The chain recombines TRBV5-1 with TRBJ2-6; D is perhaps TRBD1 (7 bases). Deletions cut 4 bases from V and 2 bases from J, with 13 bases between. The CDR3 contains 16 residues. CDR1 SGHRS and CDR2 YFSETQ come from the germline V gene. In DNA, the CDR3 is TGCGCCAGCAGCCCCCAGGGGGGCACTGGGGCCAACGTCCTGACTTTC. This translates into CASSPQGGTGANVLTF.